This TCR beta chain was sequenced for a study of Graves' ophthalmopathy and Graves' hyperthyroidism. Trimming removed 5 bases from V and 6 bases from J, with 10 bases in between. The germline V gene encodes CDR1 MNHEY and CDR2 SVGAGI. CDR3 length: 12 residues. As the template, RNA transcripts were used to amplify TCR beta CDR3 regions. Investigators did first-round RT-PCR with HTBI primers, then second-round multiplex PCR. From the multiplex PCR reads, TCRdb called clonotypes with MiXCR, one entry per CDR3 protein. Counted here are approximately 160,000 distinct CDR3 sequences, 39% occurring once; the ten biggest clones make up 8% to 9.5%. Ten or more counts support this clonotype.

The sample taken for sequencing was peripheral blood. This clonotype was obtained from a young man with Graves' ophthalmopathy. The chain combines TRBV6-5 with TRBJ1-1, with a possible D match to TRBD1 (6 bases). The CDR3 DNA is TGTGCCAGCAGTACAGGGTTCGCTGAAGCTTTCTTT. Translation gives CASSTGFAEAFF.